These 30 T cell receptor beta chains share one sample of origin, sequenced in a study of Ad26.COV2.S vaccination and SARS-CoV-2 variants. Treatment reported: around 19 received Ad26.COV2.S at low or high dose, single or two shots; about 5 received placebo; per-sample allocation not given. The investigators took samples on day 63 after the first vaccine or placebo injection. TCRdb's table, derived via immunoSEQ multiplex PCR, lists solely in-frame clones and lacks some. The profile covers hundreds of thousands of clones, with 89% appearing a single time and around 1.5% taken by the ten largest. The sequencing here drew on peripheral blood, taken in a trial of Ad26.COV2.S vaccine versus placebo. These receptors were obtained from a person aged 18 to 65 who received the Ad26.COV2.S COVID-19 vaccine or a placebo.

This clone has a single count. The chain couples TRBV6-6 to TRBJ1-2; no clear D gene. The V end was cut by 6 bases, the J end by 0 bases, with 14 bases between. The germline V gene encodes CDR1 MNHNY and CDR2 SVGAGI (reference sequence). This CDR3 comprises 15 residues. The CDR3 DNA sequence: TGTGCCAGCAGCACAACCCAAGCCACTAACTATGGCTACACCTTC. Its protein product is CASSTTQATNYGYTF.

The chain links TRBV18 to TRBJ2-7; tentatively, D is TRBD1 (5 bases). V shed 5 bases and J shed 12 bases, with 20 bases lying between them. Germline-derived CDR1 and CDR2 are KGHSH and LQKENI. CDR3 length: 13 residues. The CDR3 bases are TGTGCCAGCTCAGGTCAGGACACCCACCTGGGGTACTTC. Translating it yields CASSGQDTHLGYF.

This rearrangement joins TRBV6-5 to TRBJ2-7; 7 nucleotides agree with TRBD1. From germline, CDR1 is MNHEY and CDR2 SVGAGI. Trimming removed 5 bases from V and 5 bases from J; junction bases left unmatched: 6. This CDR3 spans 13 amino acids. The CDR3 DNA reads TGTGCCAGCAGTCGACAGGGTAGCGACGAGCAGTACTTC. It codes for CASSRQGSDEQYF.

This chain joins TRBV30 and TRBJ1-6; no firm D call. The CDR3 loop spans 16 amino acids. CDR1 GTSNPN and CDR2 SVGIG come from the germline V gene (reference sequence). With 2 bases removed from V and 8 bases from J, the gap between germline ends came to 19 bases. This CDR3 reads CAWSPRGFIWDSPLHF. In nucleotides, the CDR3 is TGTGCCTGGAGTCCCCGTGGGTTTATATGGGATTCACCCCTCCACTTT.

This chain links TRBV21-1 with TRBJ2-5; the table names TRBD2, a call not compared with the DNA. TRBV21-1 is designated a pseudogene. The CDR3 loop spans 18 amino acids. DNA for the CDR3: TGTGCCAGCAGCAAAGGTCGTCGGCGGGGGCTGCCTTTGGAGACCCAGTACTTC. Protein product: CASSKGRRRGLPLETQYF.

J is TRBJ2-1 and V is TRBV5-1, with 8 bases fitting TRBD2. There are 15 residues in the CDR3. V lost 2 bases to trimming and J lost 1 base; unmatched junction nucleotides: 2. Germline V gives CDR1 SGHRS, CDR2 YFSETQ. In DNA, the CDR3 is TGCGCCAGCAGCTTAGCGGGAGTATCCTACAATGAGCAGTTCTTC. The encoded protein is CASSLAGVSYNEQFF.

V usage is TRBV11-2 and J usage is TRBJ2-3, with D tentatively TRBD1 or TRBD2 (6 bases each). The germline gives CDR1 SGHAT, CDR2 FQNNGV. The CDR3 is made up of 15 amino acids. Trimming took off 0 bases at V and 7 bases at J, with 14 bases between the two ends. The CDR3 here is CASSLDLQGRNTQYF. As DNA, the CDR3 is TGTGCCAGCAGCTTAGATCTCCAGGGGAGGAATACGCAGTATTTT.

The rearrangement joins TRBV7-9 to TRBJ1-4; 7 nucleotides align to TRBD1. The junction had 8 bases not matched to a gene; V was cut back by 5 bases and J by 5 bases. This CDR3 comprises 15 residues. CDR1 is SEHNR and CDR2 is FQNEAQ in the germline V gene (reference sequence). Here the CDR3 DNA reads TGTGCCAGCAGCCCCGTAGGGGGCCCGAATGAAAAACTGTTTTTT. Translating gives CASSPVGGPNEKLFF. Looking up the rest from reference TRBV7-9 and TRBJ1-4 gives the full variable domain: DTGVSQNPRHKITKRGQNVTFRCDPISEHNRLYWYRQTLGQGPEFLTYFQNEAQLEKSRLLSDRFSAERPKGSFSTLEIQRTEQGDSAMYLCASSPVGGPNEKLFFGSGTQLSVL.

The chain has TRBV10-3 and TRBJ1-5; D gene uncertain. The germline V gene has CDR1 ENHRY and CDR2 SYGVKD. V was cut by 6 bases and J by 1 base, with 4 bases left in between. The length of the CDR3 is 12 residues. CDR3 loop: CAISPSNQPQHF. The CDR3 region has the DNA TGTGCCATCAGCCCAAGCAATCAGCCCCAGCATTTT.

CDR3: CASSEQGGGNTIYF. CDR3 nucleotides: TGTGCCAGCAGTGAGCAGGGGGGTGGAAACACCATATATTTT. This sequence joins TRBV6-1 and TRBJ1-3; TRBD1 agrees at 7 bases. The germline V gene has CDR1 MNHNS and CDR2 SASEGT. J gave up 3 bases and V 3 bases, and 2 bases lay outside the gene matches. This CDR3 is 14 amino acids long.

The genes are TRBV6-5 and TRBJ2-5, with D possibly being TRBD2 (6 bases). V dropped 8 bases and J dropped 6 bases, with 16 bases sitting between them. This CDR3 has 13 residues. Germline V gene sequence: CDR1 MNHEY, CDR2 SVGAGI. CDR3 DNA sequence: TGTGCCAGCGGGTCGCCTGGGAGGAAGACCCAGTACTTC. Amino acids: CASGSPGRKTQYF.

The rearrangement joins TRBV30 to TRBJ1-5; weak D call: TRBD1 (6 bases). The length of the CDR3 is 16 residues. V shed 2 bases and J shed 5 bases, with 19 bases lying between them. Germline assignment: CDR1 GTSNPN and CDR2 SVGIG (reference sequence). CDR3 region: CAWSKGGGTFHQPQHF. CDR3 DNA sequence: TGTGCCTGGAGTAAAGGGGGGGGGACATTTCATCAGCCCCAGCATTTT. Complete variable domain (other parts from reference TRBV30 and TRBJ1-5): SQTIHQWPATLVQPVGSPLSLECTVEGTSNPNLYWYRQAAGRGLQLLFYSVGIGQISSEVPQNLSASRPQDRQFILSSKKLLLSDSGFYLCAWSKGGGTFHQPQHFGDGTRLSIL.

V usage is TRBV10-3 and J usage is TRBJ1-4, with 8 bases matching TRBD1. With V trimmed by 0 bases and J by 5 bases, 5 bases remained unmatched. There are 16 residues in the CDR3. Germline V CDR1 and CDR2: ENHRY, SYGVKD. The CDR3 spells CAISESTGASNEKLFF. CDR3 DNA: TGTGCCATCAGTGAGTCGACAGGGGCTAGCAATGAAAAACTGTTTTTT.

The CDR3 nucleotides read TGTGCCAGCAGTGGGGTCGCGAACACCGGGGAGCTGTTTTTT. Translating it yields CASSGVANTGELFF. The V call is TRBV2, the J call TRBJ2-2; D uncertain. The V end was cut by 4 bases, the J end by 0 bases, with 6 bases between. CDR3 length equals 14 residues. Germline CDR1 SNHLY, CDR2 FYNNEI. The full variable domain, rest sourced from reference TRBV2 and TRBJ2-2, is EPEVTQTPSHQVTQMGQEVILRCVPISNHLYFYWYRQILGQKVEFLVSFYNNEISEKSEIFDDQFSVERPDGSNFTLKIRSTKLEDSAMYFCASSGVANTGELFFGEGSRLTVL.

This chain links TRBV18 with TRBJ1-4, with D possibly TRBD1 on 5 matching bases. Between the trimmed V and J ends, which lost 3 bases and 4 bases, there was a span of 12 bases. In germline, CDR1 is KGHSH, CDR2 LQKENI. The CDR3 runs 15 residues. DNA of the CDR3: TGTGCCAGCTCACCCCGCGCGACAGTTAATGAAAAACTGTTTTTT. Amino acid sequence: CASSPRATVNEKLFF.

V gene TRBV7-2 combines with J gene TRBJ2-4; 9 bases align to TRBD1. CDR3 length: 16 residues. J lost 1 base, V lost 6 bases, and 7 bases had no gene match. Germline CDR1 is SGHTA and CDR2 is FQGNSA. The CDR3 DNA is TGTGCCAGCAGGGGACAGGGCGGAAAGGCCAAAAACATTCAGTACTTC. It encodes CASRGQGGKAKNIQYF.

The genes are TRBV5-8 and TRBJ2-2; 8 bases agree with TRBD1. CDR3 size: 17 residues. The V gene's germline CDR1 is SGHTS and CDR2 YDEGEE. V lost 1 base to trimming and J lost 0 bases; unmatched junction nucleotides: 5. The CDR3 spells CASSLYRGLSNTGELFF. The CDR3 DNA sequence: TGTGCCAGCAGCTTGTACAGGGGGTTATCGAACACCGGGGAGCTGTTTTTT.

This chain joins TRBV12-2 and TRBJ2-7. TRBV12-2 is labeled a pseudogene. This CDR3 spans 11 amino acids. The CDR3 DNA follows: TGTGCAAGTCGCCGCCCGAGGGGCCCCAGCTTC. Its translation: CASRRPRGPSF.

This clone was observed a single time. CDR3 loop: CASSLMDGLAGGGELFF. In DNA, the CDR3 is TGTGCCAGCAGCCTGATGGATGGACTAGCGGGAGGTGGGGAGCTGTTTTTT. The gene calls are TRBV3-1 (or the pseudogene TRBV3-2) and TRBJ2-2; 14 bases match TRBD2. Looked up from germline, CDR1 is LGHDT and CDR2 is YNNKEL (reference sequence). V dropped 4 bases and J dropped 8; count of bases not matched to a gene: 9. CDR3 length equals 17 residues.

The chain uses TRBV7-2 and TRBJ2-6, with TRBD1 matching 7 bases. This CDR3 is built from 17 residues. Germline CDR1 reads SGHTA; CDR2 reads FQGNSA. The J segment lost 3 bases and the V segment lost 3 bases, leaving 8 bases of the junction unmatched. The CDR3 is CASSFRQGRGGANVLTF. DNA for the CDR3: TGTGCCAGCAGCTTTCGACAGGGAAGAGGTGGGGCCAACGTCCTGACTTTC. The full variable domain, rest sourced from reference TRBV7-2 and TRBJ2-6, is GAGVSQSPSNKVTEKGKDVELRCDPISGHTALYWYRQSLGQGLEFLIYFQGNSAPDKSGLPSDRFSAERTGGSVSTLTIQRTQQEDSAVYLCASSFRQGRGGANVLTFGAGSRLTVL.

This clone was observed once. The chain links TRBV5-6 to TRBJ2-7, with 8 positions matching TRBD1. Germline lookup yields CDR1 SGHDT and CDR2 YYEEEE. The CDR3 is made up of 13 amino acids. After removal of 4 bases from V and 3 bases from J, the junction contained 3 bases not matched to a gene. In DNA, the CDR3 is TGTGCCAGCAGCAACGACAGGGGCTACGAGCAGTACTTC. It yields the protein CASSNDRGYEQYF.

The V gene is TRBV14, the J gene TRBJ2-7; D call uncertain. CDR3 size: 14 residues. The ends were cut back, 4 bases at V and 3 bases at J, with 13 bases in the middle. Per the germline V gene, CDR1 is SGHDN and CDR2 is FVKESK. The CDR3 region is CASSPFTEYYEQYF. DNA of the CDR3: TGTGCCAGCAGCCCCTTCACAGAATACTACGAGCAGTACTTC. Combining the CDR3 with reference TRBV14 and TRBJ2-7 gives the whole variable domain EAGVTQFPSHSVIEKGQTVTLRCDPISGHDNLYWYRRVMGKEIKFLLHFVKESKQDESGMPNNRFLAERTGGTYSTLKVQPAELEDSGVYFCASSPFTEYYEQYFGPGTRLTVT.

V and J are TRBV7-9 and TRBJ1-5, with no clear D. The CDR3 extends over 12 amino acids. From germline, CDR1 is SEHNR and CDR2 FQNEAQ (reference sequence). V was pared by 4 bases and J by 11 bases, with 12 bases between. The CDR3 reads CASSYFGRAQHF. DNA for the CDR3: TGTGCCAGCAGCTACTTTGGGAGGGCCCAGCATTTT.

The chain uses TRBV5-6 and TRBJ2-2, with 7 positions matching TRBD1. The CDR3 consists of 16 residues. Trimming cost V 5 bases and J 0 bases; bases outside gene matches: 7. Per germline, CDR1 SGHDT and CDR2 YYEEEE. The CDR3 DNA reads TGTGCCAGCAGGGGATACAGGGGCGCGAACACCGGGGAGCTGTTTTTT. This encodes CASRGYRGANTGELFF.

The gene calls are TRBV7-3 and TRBJ2-1; no definite D call. The CDR3 length is 16 residues. Trimming removed 3 bases at V and 0 bases at J, with 12 bases between. Germline lookup yields CDR1 SGHTA and CDR2 FQGTGA. The CDR3 here is CASSFPPGSSYNEQFF. The CDR3 coding sequence is TGTGCCAGCAGCTTTCCCCCTGGAAGCTCCTACAATGAGCAGTTCTTC.

The chain employs TRBV11-2 and TRBJ1-5; D possibly corresponds to TRBD1 (5 bases). The ends were cut back, 5 bases at V and 2 bases at J, with 7 bases in the middle. Per germline, CDR1 SGHAT and CDR2 FQNNGV. This CDR3 has 13 amino acids. CDR3 nucleotide sequence: TGTGCCAGCAGCCGGGACGGCAATCAGCCCCAGCATTTT. This sequence encodes CASSRDGNQPQHF.

This chain uses TRBV10-2 with TRBJ2-3; no clear D gene. CDR3 length: 14 residues. V lost 2 bases and J lost 4, with 10 bases in between. The germline V gene encodes CDR1 WSHSY and CDR2 SAAADI. The CDR3 sequence: CASSEPQSSDTQYF. As DNA, the CDR3 is TGCGCCAGCAGTGAGCCTCAGTCGTCAGATACGCAGTATTTT.

This chain joins TRBV5-4 and TRBJ1-3; D is unclear. V dropped 4 bases and J dropped 6 bases, with 8 bases sitting between them. This CDR3 region has 12 residues. Germline CDR1 reads SGHNT; CDR2 reads YYREEE (reference sequence). The CDR3 sequence is CASSASENTIYF. Here the CDR3 DNA reads TGTGCCAGCAGCGCAAGCGAAAACACCATATATTTT.

The V gene is TRBV23-1, the J gene TRBJ1-2; 7 nucleotides match TRBD1. Being an ORF, TRBV23-1 has a function that is uncertain. V shed 4 bases, J shed 3 bases, and the junction held 8 bases outside the gene matches. The CDR3 length is 15 residues. CDR3 nucleotide sequence: TGCGCCAGCAGTCGACCCACAGGGGACTACTATGGCTACACCTTC. This sequence encodes CASSRPTGDYYGYTF.

This clone appeared once. The gene calls are TRBV6-5 and TRBJ2-7, with D perhaps matching TRBD1 or TRBD2 (5 bases each). Trimming took off 2 bases at V and 1 base at J, with 9 bases between the two ends. Germline lookup yields CDR1 MNHEY and CDR2 SVGAGI. This CDR3 comprises 14 residues. CDR3 nucleotides: TGTGCCAGCAGTTACCGGGGCCAATCCTACGAGCAGTACTTC. It translates to CASSYRGQSYEQYF.